This T cell receptor (beta chain) derives from a study of shared clonotypes between healthy human individuals. In germline, CDR1 is SGHVS, CDR2 FNYEAQ. The CDR3 spans 16 residues. Trimming at V came to 1 base and at J to 8 bases, leaving 11 bases not matched to a gene. CD45RO-negative CD8 cells positively selected for CCR7 made up the naive population, which excluded terminally differentiated effector memory CD45RA+ cells. The method was immunoSEQ multiplex PCR; TCRdb's version includes in-frame clones alone and lacks a portion of them. This table has roughly 850,000 clones, 96% appearing once. The clonotype was recovered from a man aged 30-40 years in good health. The chain recombines TRBV7-6 with TRBJ2-1; 7 positions match TRBD2. The sample consisted of naive CD8+ T cells sorted from blood. DNA for the CDR3: TGTGCCAGCAGCTTAGTCTTAGCGGGCGCAGGCGATGAGCAGTTCTTC. Amino acid sequence: CASSLVLAGAGDEQFF. The entire variable domain, with the rest obtained from reference TRBV7-6 and TRBJ2-1, is as follows: GAGVSQSPRYKVTKRGQDVALRCDPISGHVSLYWYRQALGQGPEFLTYFNYEAQQDKSGLPNDRFSAERPEGSISTLTIQRTEQRDSAMYRCASSLVLAGAGDEQFFGPGTRLTVL.